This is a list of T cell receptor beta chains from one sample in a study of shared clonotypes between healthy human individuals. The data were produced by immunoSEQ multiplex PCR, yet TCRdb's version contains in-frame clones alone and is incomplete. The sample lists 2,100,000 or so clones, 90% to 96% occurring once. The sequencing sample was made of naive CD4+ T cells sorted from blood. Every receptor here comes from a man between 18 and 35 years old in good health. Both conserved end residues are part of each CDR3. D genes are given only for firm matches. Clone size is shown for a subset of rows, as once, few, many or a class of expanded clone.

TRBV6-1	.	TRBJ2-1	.	TGTGCCAGCAATAGGGACAATGAGCAGTTCTTC	CASNRDNEQFF
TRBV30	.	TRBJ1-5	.	TGTGCCTGGAGCCCTGGACAGTCTCAGCCCCAGCATTTT	CAWSPGQSQPQHF
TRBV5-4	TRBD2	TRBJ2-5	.	TGTGCCAGCAGCTTGAGCGGGGGGGCCAGAGAGACCCAGTACTTC	CASSLSGGARETQYF
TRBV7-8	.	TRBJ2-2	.	TGTGCCAGCACTGGCTTGGGACCGAACACCGGGGAGCTGTTTTTT	CASTGLGPNTGELFF
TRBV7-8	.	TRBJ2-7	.	TGTGCCAGCAGCTTAGGGCGACTCTACGAGCAGTACTTC	CASSLGRLYEQYF
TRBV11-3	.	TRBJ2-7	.	TGTGCCAGCAGCTTATTCCCTACAGGAGGCGAGCAGTACTTC	CASSLFPTGGEQYF
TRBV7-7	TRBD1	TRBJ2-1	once	TGTGCTAGCAGCTTAGGGGGGACAGGGATAGACAATGAGCAGTTCTTC	CASSLGGTGIDNEQFF
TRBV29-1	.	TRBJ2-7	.	TGCAGCGCCGGTAAGGGGCAGGGGAGCTCCTACGAGCAGTACTTC	CSAGKGQGSSYEQYF
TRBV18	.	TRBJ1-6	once	TGTGCCAGCTCACCACCGCCGAGCCCCTATAATTCACCCCTCCACTTT	CASSPPPSPYNSPLHF
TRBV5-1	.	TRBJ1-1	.	TGCGCCAGCAGCTTGGCTTTCGGGTCGGGTGCGGACACTGAAGCTTTCTTT	CASSLAFGSGADTEAFF
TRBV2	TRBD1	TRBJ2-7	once	TGTGCCAGCAGTCAGACAGGGAATACCTACGAGCAGTACTTC	CASSQTGNTYEQYF
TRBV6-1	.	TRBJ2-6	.	TGTGCCAGCAGTGGGTCTAAAACAGGTACTGGGGCCAACGTCCTGACTTTC	CASSGSKTGTGANVLTF
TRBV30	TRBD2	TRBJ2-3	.	TGTGCCTGGAGCGGACTAGCGGCAGATACGCAGTATTTT	CAWSGLAADTQYF
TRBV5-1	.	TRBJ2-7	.	TGCGCCAGCAGCTACTCGACCGAAACCTACGAGCAGTACTTC	CASSYSTETYEQYF
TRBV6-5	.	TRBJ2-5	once	TGTGCCAGCAGTTATTACCTTTCGCGGGGCCGAGAGACCCAGTACTTC	CASSYYLSRGRETQYF
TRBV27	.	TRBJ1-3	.	TGTGCCAGCGCCGCCCCAGGAAACACCATATATTTT	CASAAPGNTIYF
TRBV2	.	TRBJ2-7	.	TGTGCCAGCAGCAGGGTTCGGCACGAGCAGTACTTC	CASSRVRHEQYF
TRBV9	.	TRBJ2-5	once	TGTGCCAGCAGCGAGGGCACTCTACGAAATCAAGAGACCCAGTACTTC	CASSEGTLRNQETQYF
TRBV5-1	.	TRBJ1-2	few	TGCGCCAGCAGCTTGGCCGAGCCTCCCTATGGCTACACCTTC	CASSLAEPPYGYTF
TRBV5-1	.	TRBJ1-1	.	TGCGCCAGCAGCTTGTTGGGGGCAGAGAACACTGAAGCTTTCTTT	CASSLLGAENTEAFF
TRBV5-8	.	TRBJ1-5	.	TGTGCCAGCAGCCTGCGGGACTTAAGCAATCAGCCCCAGCATTTT	CASSLRDLSNQPQHF
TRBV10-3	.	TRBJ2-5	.	TGTGCCATCAGTGAGTTAGCCCAAGAGACCCAGTACTTC	CAISELAQETQYF
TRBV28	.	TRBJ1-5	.	TGTGCCAGCAGTTGGAGTGGGAATCAGCCCCAGCATTTT	CASSWSGNQPQHF
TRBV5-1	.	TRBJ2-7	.	TGCGCCAGCAGCTCCCGACAGTTGAGTTACGAGCAGTACTTC	CASSSRQLSYEQYF
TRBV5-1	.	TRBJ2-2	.	TGCGCCAGCAGCTTCGGAGGGGGCCCGGGCACCGGGGAGCTGTTTTTT	CASSFGGGPGTGELFF
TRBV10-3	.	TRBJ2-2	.	TGTGCCATCACCCCGAAGGGCACCGGGGAGCTGTTTTTT	CAITPKGTGELFF
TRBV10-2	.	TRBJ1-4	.	TGCGCCAGCAGTGAGGAGGGCAGGATAAATGAAAAACTGTTTTTT	CASSEEGRINEKLFF
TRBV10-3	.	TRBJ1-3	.	TGTGCCATCAGTGAAAACCCCACCTACGGAAACACCATATATTTT	CAISENPTYGNTIYF
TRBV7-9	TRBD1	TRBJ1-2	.	TGTGCCAGCAGCTTGCGGCTACCGGGACAGGGGAACTATGGCTACACCTTC	CASSLRLPGQGNYGYTF
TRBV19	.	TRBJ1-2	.	TGTGCCAGTAGCCGGGACCGTCTCGCCCATGGCTACACCTTC	CASSRDRLAHGYTF
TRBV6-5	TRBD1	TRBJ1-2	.	TGTGCCAGCAGTTCCCCATCCCGGGGACAGGTCTATGGCTACACCTTC	CASSSPSRGQVYGYTF
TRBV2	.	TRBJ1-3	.	TGTGCCAGCAGTTCAGGGGTTCCTGGAAACACCATATATTTT	CASSSGVPGNTIYF
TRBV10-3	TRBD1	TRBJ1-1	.	TGTGCCATCAGTGAGCCAGACAGGGGAGGAACTGAAGCTTTCTTT	CAISEPDRGGTEAFF
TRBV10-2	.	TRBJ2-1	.	TGCGCCAGCAGTGACCCGGGGGAGCAGTTCTTC	CASSDPGEQFF
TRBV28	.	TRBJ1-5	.	TGTGCCAGCAGGGCCCTAGGGGTGAATAGCAATCAGCCCCAGCATTTT	CASRALGVNSNQPQHF
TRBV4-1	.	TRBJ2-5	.	TGCGCCAGCAGCCAAGGAAGGTCAACGGGGCAAGAGACCCAGTACTTC	CASSQGRSTGQETQYF
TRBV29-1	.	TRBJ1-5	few	TGCAGCGGGGGCGATAGCAATCAGCCCCAGCATTTT	CSGGDSNQPQHF
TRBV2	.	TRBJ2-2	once	TGTGCCAGCAGCCTGACAGCCTTCACCGGGGAGCTGTTTTTT	CASSLTAFTGELFF
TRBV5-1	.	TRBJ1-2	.	TGCGCCAGCAGCTTGGTGACAGACTATGGCTACACCTTC	CASSLVTDYGYTF
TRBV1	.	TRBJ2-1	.	TGCACCAGCAGCCAAAGGCGGGGGGGTCGAACCAGCAATGAGCAGTTCTTC	CTSSQRRGGRTSNEQFF
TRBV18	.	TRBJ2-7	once	TGTGCCAGCTCACCACCGTCCCAGGGCTACGAGCAGTACTTC	CASSPPSQGYEQYF
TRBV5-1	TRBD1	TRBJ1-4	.	TGCGCCAGCAGCCCCGGGACAGAAGGTGAAAAACTGTTTTTT	CASSPGTEGEKLFF
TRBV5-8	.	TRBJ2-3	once	TGTGCCAGCACCTCCGGGGCTAGCGTTACAGATACGCAGTATTTT	CASTSGASVTDTQYF
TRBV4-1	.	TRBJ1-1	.	TGCGCCAGCAGCCTCCGAGACAGCAGCATGAACACTGAAGCTTTCTTT	CASSLRDSSMNTEAFF
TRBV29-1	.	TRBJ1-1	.	TGCAGCGTTGATGTGTTACACACCACTGAAGCTTTCTTT	CSVDVLHTTEAFF
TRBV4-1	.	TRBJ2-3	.	TGCGCCAGCAGCCAAGATGTCGGGGGCACAGATACGCAGTATTTT	CASSQDVGGTDTQYF